These 15 T cell receptor beta chains were sequenced from one sample in a study of cytomegalovirus exposure and HLA in healthy donors. 13 Jbeta primers and 60 Vbeta primers were used for the PCR. The method was immunoSEQ multiplex PCR; TCRdb's version includes in-frame clones alone and lacks a portion of them. The repertoire holds roughly 200,000 clones, with approximately 12% as singletons. Sequenced: PBMCs. The receptors shown here come from a man aged 45 to 65 in good health and CMV-seropositive.

This clone was counted a few times. The chain employs TRBV5-1 and TRBJ2-5; the match to TRBD2 covers 10 bases. After removal of 2 bases from V and 7 bases from J, the junction contained 11 bases not matched to a gene. The CDR3 spans 16 residues. Germline V gene sequence: CDR1 SGHRS, CDR2 YFSETQ. DNA for the CDR3: TGCGCCAGCAGCTTAAGGACTAGCGGTTTGGAGGGGACCCAGTACTTC. Translation gives CASSLRTSGLEGTQYF.

This clone has more than one count but fewer than ten. The chain employs TRBV7-2 and TRBJ1-1; the D gene is possibly TRBD1 (5 bases). There are 13 residues in the CDR3. Trimming pared 5 bases from V and 1 base from J, leaving 8 bases between. CDR1 is SGHTA, CDR2 FQGNSA, per germline. The CDR3 protein is CASSLDKNTEAFF. CDR3 nucleotide sequence: TGTGCCAGCAGCCTGGACAAGAACACTGAAGCTTTCTTT.

The J gene is TRBJ2-4, the V gene TRBV30, with 9 bases lining up with TRBD1. From germline, CDR1 is GTSNPN and CDR2 SVGIG (reference sequence). The CDR3 runs to 13 residues. The junction had 1 base not matched to a gene; V was cut back by 0 bases and J by 7 bases. The CDR3 coding sequence is TGTGCCTGGAGTGTACAGGGGGCTAACATTCAGTACTTC. Protein sequence: CAWSVQGANIQYF.

This clone was detected ten times or more. The V gene is TRBV6-1, the J gene TRBJ1-1; D may be TRBD1 (5 bases). This CDR3 is 14 amino acids long. Deletions cut 6 bases from V and 6 bases from J, with 17 bases between. The germline gives CDR1 MNHNS, CDR2 SASEGT. Here the CDR3 DNA reads TGTGCCAGCAGGTCGGGCAGGGTAGAGGCTGAAGCTTTCTTT. Translation gives CASRSGRVEAEAFF.

Only a few counts were recorded for this clone. V and J are TRBV6-5 and TRBJ1-6, with 7 bases fitting TRBD1. The J segment lost 8 bases and the V segment lost 2 bases, leaving 9 bases of the junction unmatched. Germline-derived CDR1 and CDR2 are MNHEY and SVGAGI. CDR3 length: 16 amino acids. The CDR3 nucleotides are TGTGCCAGCAGTTACGATATGGGACAGAGACATTCACCCCTCCACTTT. Protein: CASSYDMGQRHSPLHF.

This clone was seen more than once but under ten times. This sequence joins TRBV27 and TRBJ2-5, with TRBD1 matching 8 bases. CDR1 is MNHEY and CDR2 is SMNVEV in the germline V gene (reference sequence). CDR3 length: 14 residues. With V trimmed by 5 bases and J by 3 bases, 5 bases remained unmatched. In nucleotides, the CDR3 is TGTGCCAGCAGTCCGTTGGACAGGGAAGAGACCCAGTACTTC. Encoded protein: CASSPLDREETQYF.

This clone was counted only a few times. The rearrangement links TRBV5-6 to TRBJ2-1, with D possibly matching TRBD2 (5 bases). The V and J ends lost 3 bases and 5 bases respectively, with 18 bases between them. From germline, CDR1 is SGHDT and CDR2 YYEEEE. This CDR3 has 16 residues. The CDR3 region has the DNA TGTGCCAGCAGCTCCCGGAGTTCGAGGGTCCACAATGAGCAGTTCTTC. Translated: CASSSRSSRVHNEQFF.

This chain links TRBV7-2 with TRBJ1-5; no reliable D call. From germline, CDR1 is SGHTA and CDR2 FQGNSA. The length of the CDR3 is 14 residues. With 4 bases removed from V and 2 bases from J, the gap between germline ends came to 9 bases. CDR3 bases: TGTGCCAGCAGCTCGGTGAACGGCAATCAGCCCCAGCATTTT. It codes for CASSSVNGNQPQHF.

The chain joins TRBV18 to TRBJ1-5; D perhaps matches TRBD1 (6 bases). The CDR3 runs to 14 residues. The V gene's germline CDR1 is KGHSH and CDR2 LQKENI. V lost 6 bases, J lost 3 bases, and 12 bases lay in between. Here the CDR3 reads CASSLNRDNQPQHF. CDR3 sequence (DNA): TGTGCCAGCTCGCTCAACAGGGACAATCAGCCCCAGCATTTT.

This clone was counted only a few times. The J gene is TRBJ1-1, the V gene TRBV11-2; tentative D call: TRBD1 (6 bases). Germline CDR1 SGHAT, CDR2 FQNNGV. With 2 bases removed from V and 7 bases from J, the gap between germline ends came to 11 bases. There are 13 residues in the CDR3. CDR3 sequence reads: CASSLPGTREAFF. For the CDR3, the DNA is TGTGCCAGCAGCTTACCTGGGACACGTGAAGCTTTCTTT.

This clone came up a few times. The rearrangement uses TRBV10-3 and TRBJ1-4; 8 bases agree with TRBD1. Trimming removed 6 bases from V and 10 bases from J; junction bases left unmatched: 7. Germline values: CDR1 ENHRY, CDR2 SYGVKD. The CDR3 runs 13 residues. CDR3 nucleotide sequence: TGTGCCATCAGCGCGGACAGGGAGGGAAAACTGTTTTTT. It encodes CAISADREGKLFF.

V is TRBV5-1 and J is TRBJ2-3; possible D gene TRBD2, 7 bases. The CDR3 has 16 residues. V was trimmed by 3 bases and J by 1 base, leaving 15 bases between them. Germline CDR1 and CDR2: SGHRS and YFSETQ. The CDR3 reads CASSSASGGRTDTQYF. CDR3 sequence (DNA): TGCGCCAGCAGCTCCGCCTCGGGGGGCCGCACAGATACGCAGTATTTT.

This chain joins TRBV10-3 and TRBJ2-5, with D possibly matching TRBD2 (7 bases). The V and J ends lost 0 bases and 5 bases respectively, with 19 bases between them. Per the germline V gene, CDR1 is ENHRY and CDR2 is SYGVKD. CDR3 length equals 17 residues. The CDR3 is CAISESFRAGAQETQYF. The CDR3 DNA follows: TGTGCCATCAGTGAGTCCTTCCGGGCGGGGGCACAGGAGACCCAGTACTTC.

The rearrangement uses TRBV7-2 and TRBJ1-1, with D tentatively TRBD1 (5 bases). CDR3 length: 17 residues. Germline values: CDR1 SGHTA, CDR2 FQGNSA. Trimming stripped 5 bases from V and 0 bases from J, with 19 bases between. This CDR3 is CASSPAKTTDLNTEAFF. For the CDR3, the DNA is TGTGCCAGCAGCCCCGCTAAAACGACAGATTTGAACACTGAAGCTTTCTTT.

This clone appeared a few times. J is TRBJ2-4 and V is TRBV28; D is perhaps TRBD2 (6 bases). Germline CDR1 is MDHEN and CDR2 is SYDVKM. V lost 7 bases and J lost 5, with 12 bases in between. CDR3 length equals 13 residues. The CDR3 region is CASNPGSENIQYF. The CDR3 DNA reads as TGTGCCAGCAATCCCGGGAGTGAAAACATTCAGTACTTC.